The entry below gives a single T cell receptor beta chain sequence along with its context. Other DNA sequences of this sample code for an identical CDR3. The sample is drawn from a study of shared clonotypes between healthy human individuals. Trimming took 0 bases from V and 5 from J, leaving 7 bases between them. Germline V gene data show CDR1 as MNHNY and CDR2 as SVGAGI (reference sequence). The CDR3 extends over 13 amino acids. Several immunoSEQ plates received, in even portions, the genomic DNA of each subset. The table came from immunoSEQ multiplex PCR; TCRdb's copy has only in-frame clones and leaves some out. The top ten clones hold roughly 0.39% of a sample with some 2,500,000 clones, approximately 94% of them seen once.

This sequence originates from a man younger than 35 in good health. Some clones in this sample may be carry-over from other donors' samples. V gene TRBV6-6 combines with J gene TRBJ1-2; D gene unclear. The sequenced sample consisted of naive CD4+ T cells from PBMCs. The sample's subset: CD45RA+ positively selected. CDR3 residues: CASSYSRGYGYTF. The CDR3 bases are TGTGCCAGCAGTTACTCTCGGGGTTATGGCTACACCTTC.